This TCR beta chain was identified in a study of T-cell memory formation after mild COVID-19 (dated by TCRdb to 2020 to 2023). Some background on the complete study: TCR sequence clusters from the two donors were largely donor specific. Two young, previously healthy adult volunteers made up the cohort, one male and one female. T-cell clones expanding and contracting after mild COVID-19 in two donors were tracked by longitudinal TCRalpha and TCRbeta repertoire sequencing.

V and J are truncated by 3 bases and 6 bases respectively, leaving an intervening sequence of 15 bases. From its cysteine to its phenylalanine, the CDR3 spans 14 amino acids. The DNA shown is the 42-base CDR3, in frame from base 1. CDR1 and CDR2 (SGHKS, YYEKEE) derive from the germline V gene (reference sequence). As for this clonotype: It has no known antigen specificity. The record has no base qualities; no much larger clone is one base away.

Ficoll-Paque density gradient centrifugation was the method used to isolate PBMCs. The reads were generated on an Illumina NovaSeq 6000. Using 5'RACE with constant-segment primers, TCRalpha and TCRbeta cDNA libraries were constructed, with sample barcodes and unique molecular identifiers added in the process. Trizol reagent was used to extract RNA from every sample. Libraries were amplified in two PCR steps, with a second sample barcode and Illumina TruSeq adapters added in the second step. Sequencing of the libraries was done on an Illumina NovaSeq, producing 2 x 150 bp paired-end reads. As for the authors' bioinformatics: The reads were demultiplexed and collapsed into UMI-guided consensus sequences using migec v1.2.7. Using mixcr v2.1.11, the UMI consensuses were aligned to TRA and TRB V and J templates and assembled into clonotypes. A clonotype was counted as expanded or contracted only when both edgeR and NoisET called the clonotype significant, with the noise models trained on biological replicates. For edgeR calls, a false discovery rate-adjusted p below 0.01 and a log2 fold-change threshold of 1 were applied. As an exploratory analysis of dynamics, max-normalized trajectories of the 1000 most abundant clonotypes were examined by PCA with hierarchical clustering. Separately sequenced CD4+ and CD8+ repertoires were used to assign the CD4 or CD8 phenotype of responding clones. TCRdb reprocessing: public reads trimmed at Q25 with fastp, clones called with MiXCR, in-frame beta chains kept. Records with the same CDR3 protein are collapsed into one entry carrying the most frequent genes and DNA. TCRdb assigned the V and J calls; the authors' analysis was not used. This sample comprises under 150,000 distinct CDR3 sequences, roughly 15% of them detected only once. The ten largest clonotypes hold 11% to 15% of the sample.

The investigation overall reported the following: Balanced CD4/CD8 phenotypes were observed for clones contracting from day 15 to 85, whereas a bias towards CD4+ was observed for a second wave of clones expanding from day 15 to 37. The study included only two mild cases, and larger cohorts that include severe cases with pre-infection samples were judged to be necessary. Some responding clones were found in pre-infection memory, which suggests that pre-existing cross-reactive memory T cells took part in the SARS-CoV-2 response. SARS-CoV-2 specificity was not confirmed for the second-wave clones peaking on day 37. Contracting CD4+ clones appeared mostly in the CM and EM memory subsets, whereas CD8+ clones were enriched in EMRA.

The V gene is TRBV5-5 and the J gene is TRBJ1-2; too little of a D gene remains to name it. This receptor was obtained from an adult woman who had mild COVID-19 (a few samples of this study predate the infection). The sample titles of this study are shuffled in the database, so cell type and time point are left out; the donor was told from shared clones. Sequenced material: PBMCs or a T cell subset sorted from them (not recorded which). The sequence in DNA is TGTGCCAGCAGCTCGATGCTCAGCTCTGATGGCTACACCTTC. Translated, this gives CASSSMLSSDGYTF.